A selection of T cell receptor beta chains follows, all from one sample in a study of tumor-infiltrating lymphocytes in localized non-small cell lung cancer. This table comes from immunoSEQ multiplex PCR, and its TCRdb copy is limited to in-frame clones, with some not included. The sample yields some 10,000 clones, around three fifths seen once. The specimen was uninvolved lung tissue not adjacent to the tumor. All receptors derive from a human donor with non-small cell lung cancer. Each CDR3 is given with its conserved first and last residue. Each record gives: J gene, clone size, D gene, V gene, CDR3 DNA, CDR3 protein. A D gene is named only where the DNA matches it firmly. Clone size is given for some rows only: seen once, a few or many times, or a class if the clone is expanded.

TRBJ2-3	once	TRBD2	TRBV5-1	TGCGCCAGCAGGGTTGAGGCTAGCGGGGGGTATACAGATACGCAGTATTTT	CASRVEASGGYTDTQYF
TRBJ2-7	once	TRBD1	TRBV7-2	TGTGCCAGCAGCTTCACGACAGGGAGCTCCTACGAGCAGTACTTC	CASSFTTGSSYEQYF
TRBJ2-3	NA	NA	TRBV5-1	TGCGCCAGCACCCTTCCAGGGGTTACTGGCACAGATACGCAGTATTTT	CASTLPGVTGTDTQYF
TRBJ2-1	few	TRBD2	TRBV14	TGTGCCAGCAGCCGGGGACTAGCGGGGGGGCGGAGTGAGCAGTTCTTC	CASSRGLAGGRSEQFF
TRBJ2-1	NA	TRBD1	TRBV2	TGTGCCAGCAGTGTTCGACAGGGCGTGCATGAGCAGTTCTTC	CASSVRQGVHEQFF
TRBJ2-2	NA	TRBD2	TRBV7-2	TGTGCCAGCAGCTTACGGACTAGCGGGGGGGCCCCCGGGGAGCTGTTTTTT	CASSLRTSGGAPGELFF
TRBJ2-1	NA	TRBD2	TRBV4-3	TGCGCCAGCAGCCCGGGGGGCTCCTACAATGAGCAGTTCTTC	CASSPGGSYNEQFF
TRBJ2-1	few	NA	TRBV2	TGTGCCAGCAGGAGGGCCTTAGCGGAGCAGTTCTTC	CASRRALAEQFF
TRBJ2-5	few	NA	TRBV6-1	TGTGCCAGCAGTGAAGCGGGTGGGGGTCAAGAGACCCAGTACTTC	CASSEAGGGQETQYF
TRBJ1-5	NA	NA	TRBV2	TGTGCCGTTGGACCAGGCGGCAATCAGCCCCAGCATTTT	CAVGPGGNQPQHF
TRBJ2-3	NA	NA	TRBV28	TGTGCCAGCAGTTTAGGACCGGGGCAGATAACGCAGTATTTT	CASSLGPGQITQYF
TRBJ1-4	once	NA	TRBV2	TGTGCCAGCCGGATAGGCGGGGGCGGGGAAAAACTGTTTTTT	CASRIGGGGEKLFF
TRBJ2-7	NA	TRBD1	TRBV7-6	TGTGCCAGCAGTTTCGGGACAGGAAGCTACGAGCAGTACTTC	CASSFGTGSYEQYF
TRBJ2-1	NA	NA	TRBV7-2	TGTGCCAGCAGCTTTAGGAGGGACAATGAGCAGTTCTTC	CASSFRRDNEQFF
TRBJ1-1	NA	NA	TRBV5-1	TGCGCCAGCAGCTCGAGGGGGTCAGACACTGAAGCTTTCTTT	CASSSRGSDTEAFF
TRBJ1-1	NA	NA	TRBV28	TGTGCCAGCAGCGACAATCCGGGGCTGGCTTTCTTT	CASSDNPGLAFF
TRBJ2-1	NA	NA	TRBV5-1	TGCGCCAGCAGCTTGGGACAGATCTACAATGAGCAGTTCTTC	CASSLGQIYNEQFF
TRBJ2-3	NA	NA	TRBV5-1	TGCGCCAGCACCCCCCAGGATTGGACAGATACGCAGTATTTT	CASTPQDWTDTQYF
TRBJ2-7	NA	NA	TRBV19	TGTGCCAGTAGCATCGCCGGCTTTGGAGGTAAAGAGCAGTACTTC	CASSIAGFGGKEQYF
TRBJ2-1	NA	NA	TRBV5-6	TGTGCCAGCAGCCGCCGGGGGAGCTCCTACAATGAGCAGTTCTTC	CASSRRGSSYNEQFF
TRBJ2-3	NA	TRBD2	TRBV28	TGTGCCAGCAGTTTGTCGCGGGGGGGCCGGGATACGCAGTATTTT	CASSLSRGGRDTQYF
TRBJ2-3	NA	TRBD1	TRBV5-1	TGCGCCACCCGGGGACAGCTCACAGATACGCAGTATTTT	CATRGQLTDTQYF
TRBJ1-6	NA	TRBD1	TRBV6-5	TGTGCCAGCAGCCCGGGACAGGGGGGCTCACCCCTCCACTTT	CASSPGQGGSPLHF
TRBJ1-6	few	NA	TRBV2	TGTGCCAGCACGGAATCGGAATCCTCACCCCTCCACTTT	CASTESESSPLHF
TRBJ2-7	NA	NA	TRBV27	TGTGCCAGCAGTTTATCTAGGGTGTACGAGCAGTACTTC	CASSLSRVYEQYF
TRBJ2-5	NA	TRBD2	TRBV7-2	TGTGCCAGCAGCAGCGAGGGACTACCAGGGGAGACCCAGTACTTC	CASSSEGLPGETQYF
TRBJ1-2	NA	NA	TRBV5-6	TGTGCCAGCAGCTTGGGCTCAGGGAGGACTAACTATGGCTACACCTTC	CASSLGSGRTNYGYTF
TRBJ1-2	few	NA	TRBV28	TGTGCCAGCAGTCCCAGGGTGGAGGCTGGTACCTTC	CASSPRVEAGTF
TRBJ2-5	medium-sized	TRBD1	TRBV27	TGTGCCAGCTTAGGACAGGGGGCCGGCGAGACCCAGTACTTC	CASLGQGAGETQYF
TRBJ1-1	once	NA	TRBV6-4	TGTGCCAGCAGCAGGACGGGGAACACTGAAGCTTTCTTT	CASSRTGNTEAFF
TRBJ2-7	large	TRBD1	TRBV7-8	TGTGCCAGCAGGCCCGGTCGGACAGGGGGACTCTACGAGCAGTACTTC	CASRPGRTGGLYEQYF
TRBJ2-3	NA	TRBD2	TRBV4-2	TGTGCCAGCAGCCAAGGTTCTGCGGGGGGCTTCACAGATACGCAGTATTTT	CASSQGSAGGFTDTQYF
TRBJ2-7	NA	NA	TRBV7-2	TGTGCCAGCAGCTTAGCGGGACCTTTCGTCTACGAGCAGTACTTC	CASSLAGPFVYEQYF
TRBJ2-3	NA	TRBD2	TRBV9	TGTGCCAGCAGCGTAACGACTAGCGGGGGGGTCTTCACAGATACGCAGTATTTT	CASSVTTSGGVFTDTQYF
TRBJ2-2	NA	TRBD2	TRBV9	TGTGCCAGCAGCGTGAATCGACTAGCGGGGGAGGTTTACACCGGGGAGCTGTTTTTT	CASSVNRLAGEVYTGELFF
TRBJ2-7	NA	TRBD2	TRBV27	TGTGCCAGCAGTCCCGTGGGGGGAAACCTAGCGGGGCAGTACTTC	CASSPVGGNLAGQYF
TRBJ1-1	NA	TRBD1	TRBV6-5	TGTGCCAGCAGTTACCGGACAGGGGACACTGAAGCTTTCTTT	CASSYRTGDTEAFF
TRBJ1-2	few	NA	TRBV11-3	TGTGCCAGCAGTACTCAAGGGCAGGGAGGTGGCTACACCTTC	CASSTQGQGGGYTF
TRBJ1-1	NA	NA	TRBV19	TGTGCCAGTAGTATCGCGAGGGCGTTGAACACTGAAGCTTTCTTT	CASSIARALNTEAFF
TRBJ2-6	NA	NA	TRBV14	TGTGCCAGCAGCCAAGGGGGGTACTCTGGGGCCAACGTCCTGACTTTC	CASSQGGYSGANVLTF